This T cell receptor beta chain was captured by sequencing in a study of control samples from healthy donors and cancer patients. TCRdb's copy holds only in-frame clones and misses some; the assay was immunoSEQ multiplex PCR. The sample records tens of thousands of clones, approximately 90% being singletons. Germline V gives CDR1 SEHNR, CDR2 FQNEAQ (reference sequence). The V end lost 5 bases, the J end lost 7 bases, and 18 bases lay between the germline ends. CDR3 length: 14 residues. Sequencing was carried out using PBMCs. The source of this sequence is a man between 60 and 75 years old with colorectal cancer. The rearrangement uses TRBV7-9 and TRBJ2-7, with a tentative D call TRBD2 (6 bases). The DNA for the CDR3 is TGTGCCAGCAGCGTCGGGACCCCGGGGGAGGAGCAGTACTTC. It is translated as CASSVGTPGEEQYF.